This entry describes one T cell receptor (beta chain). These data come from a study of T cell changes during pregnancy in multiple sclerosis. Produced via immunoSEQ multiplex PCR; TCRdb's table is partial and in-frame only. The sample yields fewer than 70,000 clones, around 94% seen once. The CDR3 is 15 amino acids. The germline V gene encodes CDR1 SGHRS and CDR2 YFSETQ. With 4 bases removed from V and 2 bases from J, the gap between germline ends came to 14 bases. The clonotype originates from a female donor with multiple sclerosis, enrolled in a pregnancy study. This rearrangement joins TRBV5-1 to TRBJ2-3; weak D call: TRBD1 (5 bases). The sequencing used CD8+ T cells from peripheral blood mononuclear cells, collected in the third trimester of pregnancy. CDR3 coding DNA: TGCGCCAGCAGCGCAGGGTGGGCGGCCACAGATACGCAGTATTTT. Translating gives CASSAGWAATDTQYF.